What follows are 4 T cell receptor beta chains derived from one specimen sequenced in a study of human T cells and chemical hapten exposure. Each CDR3 protein gets one entry after TCRdb re-called the RACE reads with MiXCR. Here the sample spans tens of thousands of distinct CDR3 sequences, roughly 9.1% being singletons. Time point: pre-sensitization, week 0. Stated treatment: therapeutic diphenylcyclopropenone sensitization with weekly scalp DPC. The sequencing used whole blood, collected in connection with sensitization to the hapten diphenylcyclopropenone (DPC). These receptors were collected from a woman in her thirties or forties with alopecia areata. Some clones in this sample may be carry-over from other donors' samples.

This clonotype was detected many times. V gene TRBV11-2 combines with J gene TRBJ2-5, with 12 bases that match TRBD2. V was clipped by 4 bases and J by 4 bases; unmatched bases: 10. Germline V gives CDR1 SGHAT, CDR2 FQNNGV. This CDR3 has 17 amino acids. The CDR3 DNA reads TGTGCCAGCAGCTATACTGCTAGCGGGGGGGCCGGAGAGACCCAGTACTTC. Residues: CASSYTASGGAGETQYF.

This clonotype was seen a handful of times. V is TRBV5-8 and J is TRBJ1-2; D is uncertain. Germline V gives CDR1 SGHTS, CDR2 YDEGEE. V was shortened by 0 bases and J by 5 bases, with 11 bases between the two germline ends. There are 14 residues in the CDR3. CDR3 region: CASSLGDDRYGYTF. The DNA for the CDR3 is TGTGCCAGCAGCTTGGGAGACGATCGGTATGGCTACACCTTC.

This clonotype was picked up many times. The chain uses TRBV18 and TRBJ2-3; no reliable D call. Trimming removed 6 bases from V and 2 bases from J, with 3 bases in between. The CDR3 covers 11 residues. Germline CDR1 KGHSH, CDR2 LQKENI. The CDR3 sequence is CASSNTDTQYF. CDR3 DNA sequence: TGTGCCAGCTCGAACACAGATACGCAGTATTTT.

DNA for the CDR3: TGTGCCAGCAGCCTTGATTCCGGGACGGGCAATGAAAAACTGTTTTTT. It codes for CASSLDSGTGNEKLFF. This chain connects TRBV5-5 to TRBJ1-4, with D possibly being TRBD1 (5 bases). Germline V gives CDR1 SGHKS, CDR2 YYEKEE (reference sequence). The CDR3 has 16 residues. The V gene lost 4 bases and the J gene lost 5 bases, with 18 bases spanning the gap.